This T cell receptor beta chain is drawn from a study of cytomegalovirus exposure and HLA in healthy donors. The ends lost 7 bases at V and 8 bases at J; junction bases unmatched: 7. Germline V lookup: CDR1 SEHNR, CDR2 FQNEAQ (reference sequence). The CDR3 sequence is 14 residues long. Overall study results and limits: Several of the most significant clusters appeared, in a later analysis, to be linked to common viral pathogens. The authors reported that TCR beta sequences could predict HLA-A and HLA-B alleles. These predictions were accurate for most subjects in the first cohort. A later look showed TCR association rates differing by HLA locus, highest for DRB1 and lowest for HLA-C. TRBV6-2, TRBV6-3 and some other V segments were excluded as indistinguishable.

With regard to this clone: Its antigen is not identified.

A multiplex PCR was run with 60 Vbeta primers and 13 Jbeta primers. TCRdb keeps only in-frame clones here, not all; method: immunoSEQ multiplex PCR. The sample lists tens of thousands of clones, around 80% occurring once. V is TRBV7-9 and J is TRBJ1-4; the match to TRBD1 covers 10 bases. This receptor was taken from a man aged 50-60 years in good health and CMV-seropositive. The sequenced material came from PBMCs. For the CDR3, the DNA is TGTGCCAGCAACATGGGACAGGGGTGGGAAAAACTGTTTTTT. Protein sequence: CASNMGQGWEKLFF.